This TCR beta chain comes out of a study of cytomegalovirus exposure and HLA in healthy donors. Findings and caveats of the study: Both high specificity and high sensitivity reportedly marked the classifier's diagnosis of cytomegalovirus status.

This clone occurred once. The antigen is not known. With 0 bases removed from V and 8 bases from J, the gap between germline ends came to 11 bases. Germline V gives CDR1 SGHKS, CDR2 YYEKEE (reference sequence). The CDR3 has 13 amino acids. Sequencing used immunoSEQ multiplex PCR; TCRdb keeps in-frame clones, though not all of them. The repertoire holds some 310,000 clones, approximately 88% seen once, with about 0.96% in the top ten. Sequencing was carried out using PBMCs. The sequence came from a man under 40 in good health and CMV-seronegative. The chain combines TRBV5-5 with TRBJ1-2, with a possible D match to TRBD1 (5 bases). This CDR3 reads CASSLARVEGYTF. In DNA, the CDR3 is TGTGCCAGCAGCTTGGCCAGGGTTGAAGGCTACACCTTC. The full variable domain, its missing parts supplied by reference TRBV5-5 and TRBJ1-2, is DAGVTQSPTHLIKTRGQQVTLRCSPISGHKSVSWYQQVLGQGPQFIFQYYEKEERGRGNFPDRFSARQFPNYSSELNVNALLLGDSALYLCASSLARVEGYTFGSGTRLTVV.